This T cell receptor (beta chain) is from a study of OX40 agonist ivuxolimab in advanced cancers. The wider study: The dose-escalation group included hepatocellular carcinoma, melanoma, renal cell carcinoma and head and neck cancer. 30% to 40% of patients had received prior checkpoint inhibitor therapy.

Clones were sequenced by immunoSEQ multiplex PCR, and TCRdb holds only the in-frame ones, with some missing. Among about 79,000 clones listed, about 90% were seen once. In the case of this clone: What it binds is not known.

Overall study findings and caveats: Both blood CD4+ and CD8+ T cells showed clonal growth by week 6 at 0.1 to 3.0 mg/kg.

CDR3 length: 14 amino acids. Germline CDR1 SGHNT, CDR2 YENEEA. V was clipped by 5 bases and J by 6 bases, with 15 bases between them. Peripheral blood came from all dose cohorts at three timepoints. The clonotype comes from an adult with an advanced solid tumor such as melanoma, head and neck, liver or kidney cancer. The chain links TRBV11-3 to TRBJ2-3; TRBD1 or TRBD2 may be the D gene (6 bases each). This specimen was CD4+ or CD8+ T cells sorted from blood, taken in a trial of the OX40 agonist ivuxolimab. The CDR3 is CASSIGGRRDTQYF. CDR3 DNA sequence: TGTGCCAGCAGCATCGGGGGCCGCCGGGATACGCAGTATTTT.